This entry lists 20 T cell receptor beta chains sequenced from one sample in a study of blood T cell repertoires in COVID-19. The repertoire was sequenced with immunoSEQ multiplex PCR; TCRdb's copy has only in-frame clones and lacks some. The sample lists roughly 240,000 clones; roughly 85% were seen once. Sequencing input: peripheral blood. The source is a man aged 45 to 65 with COVID-19, enrolled during active disease.

This clone occurred once. This chain links TRBV15 with TRBJ2-6; no firm D call. The V gene's germline CDR1 is LNHNV and CDR2 YYDKDF (reference sequence). V lost 0 bases and J 0 bases, leaving 12 bases between the germline ends. The CDR3 sequence is 18 residues long. CDR3 DNA sequence: TGTGCCACCAGCAGAGACCTAGTCCAAAGCTCTGGGGCCAACGTCCTGACTTTC. It specifies CATSRDLVQSSGANVLTF. Drawing the rest from reference TRBV15 and TRBJ2-6, the complete variable domain is DAMVIQNPRYQVTQFGKPVTLSCSQTLNHNVMYWYQQKSSQAPKLLFHYYDKDFNNEADTPDNFQSRRPNTSFCFLDIRSPGLGDTAMYLCATSRDLVQSSGANVLTFGAGSRLTVL.

The CDR3 coding sequence is TGTGCCAGCACAGGACAGGGCTACTACGAGCAGTACTTC. Translated, it gives CASTGQGYYEQYF. V is TRBV7-8 and J is TRBJ2-7; 8 bases are shared with TRBD1. CDR1 is SGHVS, CDR2 FQNEAQ, per germline. The CDR3 consists of 13 residues. With V trimmed by 7 bases and J by 3 bases, 5 bases remained unmatched.

The rearrangement uses TRBV4-1 and TRBJ1-3; D unresolved. Trimming took off 0 bases at V and 0 bases at J, with 9 bases between the two ends. Germline assignment: CDR1 MGHRA and CDR2 YSYEKL. There are 16 residues in the CDR3. In DNA form, the CDR3 reads TGCGCCAGCAGCCAAGATGCAGGCTACTCTGGAAACACCATATATTTT. Translated: CASSQDAGYSGNTIYF.

V gene TRBV2 combines with J gene TRBJ2-1; 13 bases are a match to TRBD2. The germline CDR1 and CDR2 sequences are SNHLY and FYNNEI. The CDR3 contains 14 residues. The trim removed 8 bases at V and 8 bases at J, leaving 6 bases unmatched. CDR3 in amino acids: CASATSGGAHEQFF. CDR3 nucleotide sequence: TGTGCCAGCGCCACTAGCGGGGGGGCTCATGAGCAGTTCTTC.

Only one count was recorded for this clone. The V call is TRBV9, the J call TRBJ2-5; D gene unclear. The CDR3 has 13 amino acids. CDR1 and CDR2 (germline): SGDLS, YYNGEE. V was cut by 4 bases and J by 2 bases, with 9 bases left in between. Here the CDR3 reads CASSRSVQETQYF. The CDR3 DNA reads TGTGCCAGCAGCCGGAGTGTGCAAGAGACCCAGTACTTC.

This clone was observed many times. The V and J genes are TRBV6-5 and TRBJ2-3; tentatively, D is TRBD2 (5 bases). The CDR3 is 14 amino acids. The germline gives CDR1 MNHEY, CDR2 SVGAGI. Trimming removed 7 bases from V and 2 bases from J, with 13 bases in between. The CDR3 sequence: CASTGGQDTDTQYF. The CDR3 DNA reads as TGTGCCAGCACGGGCGGGCAGGACACAGATACGCAGTATTTT.

The gene calls are TRBV11-3 and TRBJ2-2; 8 bases align to TRBD2. The V and J ends lost 1 base and 7 bases, in that order; junction bases with no gene match: 5. This CDR3 spans 15 amino acids. Germline CDR1 SGHNT, CDR2 YENEEA. The CDR3 region is CASSLVAGGNGELFF. Here the CDR3 DNA reads TGTGCCAGCAGCTTAGTCGCGGGGGGCAACGGGGAGCTGTTTTTT.

The V and J genes are TRBV29-1 and TRBJ1-4; 8 nucleotides line up with TRBD1. This CDR3 comprises 12 residues. J was trimmed by 7 bases and V by 5 bases; bases with no gene match: 3. Germline V gene lookup returns CDR1 SQVTM and CDR2 ANQGSEA. The CDR3 spells CSVQGAGEKLFF. The CDR3 coding sequence is TGCAGCGTTCAGGGGGCAGGTGAAAAACTGTTTTTT.

V is TRBV11-1 and J is TRBJ2-7; TRBD1 is a possible D gene (7 bases). The CDR3 is made up of 15 amino acids. The germline V gene encodes CDR1 SGHAT and CDR2 FQDESV (reference sequence). V gave up 0 bases and J gave up 6 bases, with 15 bases separating them. Here the CDR3 reads CASSLAKNRGGEQYF. In DNA, the CDR3 is TGTGCCAGCAGCTTAGCAAAGAACAGGGGAGGCGAGCAGTACTTC.

The V and J genes are TRBV29-1 and TRBJ2-3; 11 nucleotides match TRBD2. The germline V gene has CDR1 SQVTM and CDR2 ANQGSEA. The CDR3 is made up of 15 amino acids. Losses at the gene ends were 4 bases for V and 0 bases for J; bases not matched to a gene: 3. CDR3: CSVVPSGGSTDTQYF. CDR3 sequence (DNA): TGCAGCGTTGTCCCTAGCGGGGGGAGCACAGATACGCAGTATTTT.

This sequence joins TRBV7-9 and TRBJ2-3, with TRBD2 matching 9 bases. CDR3 length: 17 amino acids. The V gene's germline CDR1 is SEHNR and CDR2 FQNEAQ (reference sequence). The V gene end was trimmed by 5 bases and the J gene end by 2 bases; junction bases not matched to a gene: 11. CDR3 loop: CASSGMLAGIDTDTQYF. CDR3 coding DNA: TGTGCCAGCAGCGGTATGCTAGCGGGGATTGACACAGATACGCAGTATTTT.

This clone occurred once. The chain carries TRBV27 and TRBJ2-5; D is undetermined. This CDR3 is 13 amino acids long. Germline V gene lookup returns CDR1 MNHEY and CDR2 SMNVEV (reference sequence). Trimming removed 3 bases at V and 0 bases at J, with 5 bases between. Here the CDR3 DNA reads TGTGCCAGCAGTTTCGGGTACCAAGAGACCCAGTACTTC. Protein: CASSFGYQETQYF.

The chain combines TRBV6-4 with TRBJ1-2; possible D gene TRBD1, 5 bases. Per germline, CDR1 MRHNA and CDR2 SNTAGT. The CDR3 sequence is 14 residues long. The V gene lost 3 bases and the J gene lost 2 bases, with 10 bases spanning the gap. CDR3 sequence reads: CASSESSGNYGYTF. As DNA, the CDR3 is TGTGCCAGCAGTGAGTCTTCAGGGAACTATGGCTACACCTTC.

This clone turned up a few times. At the DNA level, this CDR3 is encoded by other sequences in the same sample as well. The gene calls are TRBV15 and TRBJ2-7; TRBD2 might be the D (6 bases). The CDR3 has 14 residues. CDR1 LNHNV and CDR2 YYDKDF come from the germline V gene (reference sequence). V was trimmed by 0 bases and J by 3 bases, leaving 9 bases between them. CDR3 residues: CATSRDPAGYEQYF. CDR3 bases: TGTGCCACCAGCAGAGACCCAGCGGGCTACGAGCAGTACTTC. Full variable domain (missing parts from reference TRBV15 and TRBJ2-7): DAMVIQNPRYQVTQFGKPVTLSCSQTLNHNVMYWYQQKSSQAPKLLFHYYDKDFNNEADTPDNFQSRRPNTSFCFLDIRSPGLGDTAMYLCATSRDPAGYEQYFGPGTRLTVT.

To note about this clone: In the same sample, other DNA sequences code for this CDR3. This chain connects TRBV5-1 to TRBJ2-1; D is possibly TRBD2 (5 bases). The CDR3 has 14 amino acids. The germline V and J ends were trimmed by 4 bases and 4 bases, with 12 bases remaining between them. Germline CDR1 is SGHRS and CDR2 is YFSETQ. This CDR3 reads CASSPGGGYNEQFF. DNA of the CDR3: TGCGCCAGCAGCCCTGGAGGTGGATACAATGAGCAGTTCTTC.

Here the CDR3 reads CASSFTSGGTYEQYF. For the CDR3, the DNA is TGTGCCAGCAGTTTCACTAGCGGGGGTACCTACGAGCAGTACTTC. V is TRBV28 and J is TRBJ2-7, with 11 bases lining up with TRBD2. Trimming cost V 3 bases and J 2 bases; bases outside gene matches: 3. Germline V lookup: CDR1 MDHEN, CDR2 SYDVKM. The length of the CDR3 is 15 residues.

This clone has only one observation. J is TRBJ2-3 and V is TRBV5-1; 8 bases match TRBD2. V was pared by 6 bases and J by 0 bases, with 9 bases of the junction left unmatched. The CDR3 runs 16 residues. Germline assignment: CDR1 SGHRS and CDR2 YFSETQ. CDR3 nucleotide sequence: TGCGCCAGCAACTCCCCTGCGGGGGGTAGCACAGATACGCAGTATTTT. This sequence encodes CASNSPAGGSTDTQYF.

The chain combines TRBV28 with TRBJ2-3, with D possibly being TRBD1 (6 bases). Trimming stripped 6 bases from V and 3 bases from J, with 19 bases between. Per the germline V gene, CDR1 is MDHEN and CDR2 is SYDVKM. The length of the CDR3 is 16 residues. CDR3 sequence: CASSPETGSETDTQYF. DNA of the CDR3: TGTGCCAGCAGCCCTGAAACAGGGAGTGAAACAGATACGCAGTATTTT.

The chain combines TRBV7-9 with TRBJ1-4; maybe TRBD1 (5 bases). V was cut by 4 bases and J by 4 bases, with 13 bases left in between. Germline V gene lookup returns CDR1 SEHNR and CDR2 FQNEAQ (reference sequence). This CDR3 is built from 15 residues. DNA of the CDR3: TGTGCCAGCAGCTCCCGCAGGGTGGGTAATGAAAAACTGTTTTTT. Protein sequence: CASSSRRVGNEKLFF. The entire variable domain, with the rest obtained from reference TRBV7-9 and TRBJ1-4, is as follows: DTGVSQNPRHKITKRGQNVTFRCDPISEHNRLYWYRQTLGQGPEFLTYFQNEAQLEKSRLLSDRFSAERPKGSFSTLEIQRTEQGDSAMYLCASSSRRVGNEKLFFGSGTQLSVL.

This clone was detected only once. The CDR3 is CASSSGTYSSYEQYF. CDR3 bases: TGCGCCAGCAGCTCTGGGACTTATAGCTCCTACGAGCAGTACTTC. V is TRBV5-1 and J is TRBJ2-7, with D perhaps matching TRBD2 (6 bases). Looked up from germline, CDR1 is SGHRS and CDR2 is YFSETQ. Trimming stripped 3 bases from V and 0 bases from J, with 13 bases between. This CDR3 has 15 amino acids.